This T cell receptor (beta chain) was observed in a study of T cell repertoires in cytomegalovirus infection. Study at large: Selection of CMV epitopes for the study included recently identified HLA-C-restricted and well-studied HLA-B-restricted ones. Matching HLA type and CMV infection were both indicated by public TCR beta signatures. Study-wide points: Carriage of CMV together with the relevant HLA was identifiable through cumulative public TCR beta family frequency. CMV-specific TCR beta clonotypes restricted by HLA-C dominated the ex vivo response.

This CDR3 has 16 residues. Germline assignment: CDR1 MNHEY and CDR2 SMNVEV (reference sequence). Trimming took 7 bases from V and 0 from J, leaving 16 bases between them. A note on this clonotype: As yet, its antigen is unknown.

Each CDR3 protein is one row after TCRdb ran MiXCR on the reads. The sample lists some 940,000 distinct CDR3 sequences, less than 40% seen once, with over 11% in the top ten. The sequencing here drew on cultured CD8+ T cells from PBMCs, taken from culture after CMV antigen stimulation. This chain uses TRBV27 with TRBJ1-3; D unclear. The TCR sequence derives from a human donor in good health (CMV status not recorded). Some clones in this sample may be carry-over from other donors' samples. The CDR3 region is CASTNGHPSSGNTIYF. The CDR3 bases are TGTGCCAGCACCAACGGGCATCCGAGCTCTGGAAACACCATATATTTT.